A single sample gave rise to the 21 T cell receptor beta chains below, sequenced in a study of breast tumors, draining lymph nodes, adjacent tissues. Breast cancer patients provided tissue from their axillary draining lymph nodes. TCRdb used MiXCR to reprocess the multiplex PCR reads, holding one entry per CDR3 protein. This sample yields some 130,000 distinct CDR3 sequences, of which around 20% are seen a single time; over 3% belongs to the top ten. Sequencing used axillary lymph node tissue. The receptors come from a female donor with breast cancer. Some clones in this sample may be carry-over from other donors' samples.

This clonotype was picked up many times. The J gene is TRBJ2-1, the V gene TRBV9; 8 bases line up with TRBD1. Trimming took 3 bases from V and 8 from J; bases not matched to a gene: 7. Germline CDR1 and CDR2: SGDLS and YYNGEE. The CDR3 runs 14 residues. For the CDR3, the DNA is TGTGCCAGCAGCGGGAAAACAGGGGGTCATGAGCAGTTCTTC. Protein sequence: CASSGKTGGHEQFF.

This clonotype was picked up many times. DNA for the CDR3: TGTGCCAGCAGGGACTCAGAGACCCAGTACTTC. Its protein product is CASRDSETQYF. The chain joins TRBV6-6 to TRBJ2-5; perhaps TRBD2 as D (5 bases). There are 11 residues in the CDR3. CDR1 and CDR2 from the germline V gene are MNHNY and SVGAGI (reference sequence). V dropped 6 bases and J dropped 4 bases, with 6 bases sitting between them.

This clonotype has at least ten counts. The chain combines TRBV20-1 with TRBJ2-5, with 8 bases lining up with TRBD2. Germline CDR1 is DFQATT and CDR2 is SNEGSKA (reference sequence). The CDR3 loop spans 14 amino acids. V shed 8 bases and J 1 base; nucleotides not matched to a gene: 9. The CDR3 DNA follows: TGCAGTTTTCCCGGGAGGGTACCCCAAGAGACCCAGTACTTC. It is translated as CSFPGRVPQETQYF.

This clonotype showed up many times. The chain couples TRBV20-1 to TRBJ1-2; TRBD1 is a possible D gene (6 bases). Germline-derived CDR1 and CDR2 are DFQATT and SNEGSKA (reference sequence). Trimming cost V 3 bases and J 6 bases, with 8 bases left between them. This CDR3 contains 11 residues. This CDR3 reads CSARRGHGYTF. The CDR3, as DNA: TGCAGTGCTAGGCGGGGGCATGGCTACACCTTC.

This sequence joins TRBV5-4 and TRBJ1-1, with 9 nucleotides matching TRBD1. CDR1 is SGHNT and CDR2 is YYREEE in the germline V gene (reference sequence). This CDR3 has 16 residues. The ends lost 0 bases at V and 1 base at J; junction bases unmatched: 4. CDR3 amino acids: CASSLGTGARNTEAFF. In nucleotides, the CDR3 is TGTGCCAGCAGCTTGGGGACAGGGGCTAGGAACACTGAAGCTTTCTTT.

The chain uses TRBV18 and TRBJ2-3; D not resolved. Per the germline V gene, CDR1 is KGHSH and CDR2 is LQKENI. Trimming removed 3 bases from V and 0 bases from J, with 13 bases in between. This CDR3 has 16 amino acids. The DNA for the CDR3 is TGTGCCAGCTCACCCACCTTGCCGCCTAGCACAGATACGCAGTATTTT. It specifies CASSPTLPPSTDTQYF.

As to this clonotype: This could be a read error, since a much larger clone is one nucleotide away. It is likely a read error, because the conserved phenylalanine at the end of the CDR3 is missing. The chain carries TRBV2 and TRBJ2-2; D is undetermined. The V end was cut by 5 bases, the J end by 4 bases, with 8 bases between. This CDR3 has 13 residues. Germline V gene data show CDR1 as SNHLY and CDR2 as FYNNEI. CDR3 region: CASSPPVTGELFI. The CDR3 DNA reads TGTGCCAGCAGTCCCCCTGTCACCGGGGAGCTGTTTATT.

Concerning this clonotype: One base away lies a much larger clone, so this may be a sequencing read error. The chain carries TRBV4-1 and TRBJ2-7; D gene uncertain. This CDR3 is built from 15 residues. The V end lost 0 bases, the J end lost 3 bases, and 12 bases lay between the germline ends. Germline values: CDR1 MGHRA, CDR2 YSYEKL. The CDR3 DNA sequence: TGCGCCAGCAGCCAAGACCCGGAACAGAACTACGAGCAGTACTTC. Amino acid sequence: CASSQDPEQNYEQYF.

This clonotype was seen a handful of times. The chain joins TRBV5-5 to TRBJ2-2, with 10 bases lining up with TRBD2. This CDR3 is built from 17 residues. CDR1 and CDR2 (germline): SGHKS, YYEKEE (reference sequence). V lost 4 bases and J lost 8; bases outside the gene matches: 14. The DNA of the CDR3 is TGTGCCAGCAGCACCGATACTAGCGGGGTCCCTGTAGGGGAGCTGTTTTTT. It encodes CASSTDTSGVPVGELFF.

The chain recombines TRBV18 with TRBJ1-6; 9 bases map to TRBD1. The germline CDR1 and CDR2 sequences are KGHSH and LQKENI. With 3 bases clipped from V and 6 bases from J, the junction kept 6 bases outside the gene matches. The CDR3 is made up of 16 amino acids. The CDR3: CASSPSWDRVNSPLHF. Written as DNA, the CDR3 is TGTGCCAGCTCACCCAGTTGGGACAGGGTTAATTCACCCCTCCACTTT.

This clonotype has at least ten counts. This chain links TRBV7-6 with TRBJ1-6, with D possibly TRBD1 on 6 matching bases. The length of the CDR3 is 14 residues. Per germline, CDR1 SGHVS and CDR2 FNYEAQ. Trimming removed 5 bases from V and 7 bases from J, with 12 bases in between. As DNA, the CDR3 is TGTGCCAGCAGCGTTTCCGGGACAAATTCACCCCTCCACTTT. Translated, it gives CASSVSGTNSPLHF.

This clonotype showed up many times. The rearrangement uses TRBV6-5 and TRBJ1-3; D is ambiguous. Germline V gene sequence: CDR1 MNHEY, CDR2 SVGAGI. The CDR3 runs 17 residues. V gave up 0 bases and J gave up 0 bases, with 12 bases separating them. CDR3 coding DNA: TGTGCCAGCAGTTACTCGTTGTTTCGAACCTCTGGAAACACCATATATTTT. It codes for CASSYSLFRTSGNTIYF.

Details on this clonotype: A much larger clone lies one base from this, so it may be a read error. The V and J genes are TRBV7-9 and TRBJ1-4, with D unclear. The germline gives CDR1 SEHNR, CDR2 FQNEAQ (reference sequence). This CDR3 has 16 amino acids. This CDR3 is CASSLALTATNENLFF. CDR3 coding DNA: TGTGCCAGCAGCTTAGCGCTAACAGCAACTAATGAAAACCTGTTTTTT.

This clonotype was recorded many times. This chain joins TRBV5-1 and TRBJ1-3; 10 nucleotides match TRBD1. This CDR3 is 14 amino acids long. V was clipped by 1 base and J by 7 bases; unmatched bases: 2. Germline loops: CDR1 SGHRS, CDR2 YFSETQ. CDR3 coding DNA: TGCGCCAGCAGCTTGTCGGGACAGGGGAACACCATATATTTT. Translation: CASSLSGQGNTIYF.

This sequence joins TRBV10-3 and TRBJ1-1; D is unresolved. The CDR3 contains 17 residues. CDR1 is ENHRY and CDR2 is SYGVKD in the germline V gene. The ends were cut back, 2 bases at V and 0 bases at J, with 16 bases in the middle. In nucleotides, the CDR3 is TGTGCCATCAGTGAGAATGGTGGGCTCCAGATGAACACTGAAGCTTTCTTT. It yields the protein CAISENGGLQMNTEAFF.

This clonotype was counted ten times or more. Here the CDR3 reads CASSFLAVEQFF. The DNA of the CDR3 is TGTGCCAGCAGTTTCCTAGCGGTCGAGCAGTTCTTC. The V call is TRBV12-3 or TRBV12-4, the J call TRBJ2-1, with TRBD2 matching over 7 bases. Trimming took 3 bases from V and 10 from J; bases not matched to a gene: 3. The CDR3 runs 12 residues.

This clonotype was observed many times. This chain links TRBV12-3 or TRBV12-4 with TRBJ2-3; D possibly corresponds to TRBD2 (6 bases). Trimming took 5 bases from V and 4 from J, leaving 19 bases between them. The CDR3 consists of 16 residues. CDR3 protein: CASSATAGGRSDTQYF. As DNA, the CDR3 is TGTGCCAGCAGTGCAACCGCCGGAGGGCGGTCAGATACGCAGTATTTT.

There are many counts of this clonotype. The V call is TRBV7-2, the J call TRBJ2-5; the D gene is possibly TRBD2 (6 bases). CDR3 length: 13 residues. Germline-derived CDR1 and CDR2 are SGHTA and FQGNSA. The ends were cut back, 5 bases at V and 7 bases at J, with 14 bases in the middle. CDR3 sequence: CASSPGLTRTQYF. CDR3 DNA sequence: TGTGCCAGCAGCCCCGGACTAACCAGGACCCAGTACTTC.

The chain links TRBV7-8 to TRBJ2-3; D is perhaps TRBD2 (5 bases). Looked up from germline, CDR1 is SGHVS and CDR2 is FQNEAQ. The CDR3 loop spans 16 amino acids. The V and J ends lost 0 bases and 2 bases respectively, with 12 bases between them. The CDR3, as DNA: TGTGCCAGCAGCTTAGCAACCAGGAGGCACACAGATACGCAGTATTTT. This codes for CASSLATRRHTDTQYF.

This clonotype was recorded at least ten times. The chain links TRBV7-2 to TRBJ2-1, with 8 bases lining up with TRBD2. Germline loops: CDR1 SGHTA, CDR2 FQGNSA. V was pared by 2 bases and J by 8 bases, with 5 bases of the junction left unmatched. The length of the CDR3 is 14 residues. CDR3 nucleotide sequence: TGTGCCAGCAGCTTATTAGCGGGATATTATGAGCAGTTCTTC. It yields the protein CASSLLAGYYEQFF.

This clonotype was observed many times. This rearrangement joins TRBV12-3 or TRBV12-4 to TRBJ2-5; D is ambiguous. This CDR3 comprises 14 residues. Trimming cost V 3 bases and J 2 bases, with 10 bases left between them. CDR3 region: CASSFLAGQETQYF. The DNA of the CDR3 is TGTGCCAGCAGTTTTCTGGCAGGACAAGAGACCCAGTACTTC.